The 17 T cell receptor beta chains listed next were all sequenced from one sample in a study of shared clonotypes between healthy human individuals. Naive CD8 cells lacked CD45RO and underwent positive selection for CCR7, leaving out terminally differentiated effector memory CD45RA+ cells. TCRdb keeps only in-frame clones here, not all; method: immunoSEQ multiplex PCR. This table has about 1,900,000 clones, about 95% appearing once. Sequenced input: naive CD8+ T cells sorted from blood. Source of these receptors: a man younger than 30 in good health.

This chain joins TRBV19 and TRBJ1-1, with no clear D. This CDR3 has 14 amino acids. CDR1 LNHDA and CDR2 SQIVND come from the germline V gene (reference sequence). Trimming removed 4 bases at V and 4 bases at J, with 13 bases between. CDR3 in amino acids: CASSTRFGVTEAFF. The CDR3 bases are TGTGCCAGTAGTACGAGGTTCGGGGTCACTGAAGCTTTCTTT. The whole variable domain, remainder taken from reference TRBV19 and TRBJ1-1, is DGGITQSPKYLFRKEGQNVTLSCEQNLNHDAMYWYRQDPGQGLRLIYYSQIVNDFQKGDIAEGYSVSREKKESFPLTVTSAQKNPTAFYLCASSTRFGVTEAFFGQGTRLTVV.

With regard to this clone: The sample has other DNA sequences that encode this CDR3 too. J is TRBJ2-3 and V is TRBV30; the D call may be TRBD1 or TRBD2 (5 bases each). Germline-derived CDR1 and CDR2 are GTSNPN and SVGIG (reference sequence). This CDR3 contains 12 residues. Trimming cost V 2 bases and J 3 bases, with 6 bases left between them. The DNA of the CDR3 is TGTGCCTGGAGTTGGGGGACAGATACGCAGTATTTT. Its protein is CAWSWGTDTQYF.

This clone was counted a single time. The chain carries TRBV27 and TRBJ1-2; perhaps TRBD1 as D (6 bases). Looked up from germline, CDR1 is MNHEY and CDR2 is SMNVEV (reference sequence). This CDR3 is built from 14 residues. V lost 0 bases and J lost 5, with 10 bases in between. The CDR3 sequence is CASSLSGQIYGYTF. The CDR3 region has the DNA TGTGCCAGCAGTTTATCCGGACAGATATATGGCTACACCTTC.

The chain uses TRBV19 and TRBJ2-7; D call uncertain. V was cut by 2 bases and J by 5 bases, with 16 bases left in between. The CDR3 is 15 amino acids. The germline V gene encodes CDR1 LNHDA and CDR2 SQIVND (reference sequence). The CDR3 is CASSIIGNGEDEQYF. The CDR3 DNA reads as TGTGCCAGTAGTATAATCGGAAACGGTGAGGACGAGCAGTACTTC.

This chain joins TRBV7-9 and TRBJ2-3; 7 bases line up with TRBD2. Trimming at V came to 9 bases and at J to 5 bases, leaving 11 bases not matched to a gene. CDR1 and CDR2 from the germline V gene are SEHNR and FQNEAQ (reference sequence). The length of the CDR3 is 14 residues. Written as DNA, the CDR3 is TGTGCCAGTGGGTCAGGACTAGATGGAGATACGCAGTATTTT. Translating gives CASGSGLDGDTQYF.

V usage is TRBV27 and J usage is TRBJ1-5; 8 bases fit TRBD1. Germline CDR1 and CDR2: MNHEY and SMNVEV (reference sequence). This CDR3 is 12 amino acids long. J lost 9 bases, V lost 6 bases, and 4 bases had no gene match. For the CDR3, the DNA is TGTGCCAGCAGAACAGGGGGGGGGCCCCAGCATTTT. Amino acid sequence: CASRTGGGPQHF.

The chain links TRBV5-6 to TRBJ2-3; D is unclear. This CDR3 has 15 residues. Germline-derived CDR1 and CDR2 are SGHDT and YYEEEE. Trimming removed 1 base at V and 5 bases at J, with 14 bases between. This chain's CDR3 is CASSLIGLGKDTQYF. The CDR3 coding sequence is TGTGCCAGCAGCTTGATTGGTTTGGGGAAAGATACGCAGTATTTT.

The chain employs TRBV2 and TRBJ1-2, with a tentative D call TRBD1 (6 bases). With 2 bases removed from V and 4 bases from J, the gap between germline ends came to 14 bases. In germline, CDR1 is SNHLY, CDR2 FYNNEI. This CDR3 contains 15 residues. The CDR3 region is CASSESRDTIYGYTF. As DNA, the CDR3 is TGTGCCAGCAGTGAATCTCGGGACACAATCTATGGCTACACCTTC.

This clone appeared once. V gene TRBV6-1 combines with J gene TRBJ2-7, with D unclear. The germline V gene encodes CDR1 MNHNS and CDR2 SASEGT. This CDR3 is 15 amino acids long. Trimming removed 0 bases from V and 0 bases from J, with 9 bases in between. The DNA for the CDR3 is TGTGCCAGCAGTGAAGCACTAAAGGTCTCCTACGAGCAGTACTTC. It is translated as CASSEALKVSYEQYF.

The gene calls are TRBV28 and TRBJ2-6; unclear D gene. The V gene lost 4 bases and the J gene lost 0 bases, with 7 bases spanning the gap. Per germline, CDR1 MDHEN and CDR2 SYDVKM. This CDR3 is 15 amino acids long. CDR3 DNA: TGTGCCAGCAGTTCGGTAGGCTCTGGGGCCAACGTCCTGACTTTC. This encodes CASSSVGSGANVLTF.

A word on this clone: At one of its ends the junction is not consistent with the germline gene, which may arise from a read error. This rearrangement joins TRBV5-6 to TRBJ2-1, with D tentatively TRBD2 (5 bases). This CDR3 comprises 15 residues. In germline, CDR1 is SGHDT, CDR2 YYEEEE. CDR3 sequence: CASSLVRASDNEQFF. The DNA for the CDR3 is TGTGCCAGCAGCCTCGTGAGGGCCTCCGACAATGAGCAGTTCTTC.

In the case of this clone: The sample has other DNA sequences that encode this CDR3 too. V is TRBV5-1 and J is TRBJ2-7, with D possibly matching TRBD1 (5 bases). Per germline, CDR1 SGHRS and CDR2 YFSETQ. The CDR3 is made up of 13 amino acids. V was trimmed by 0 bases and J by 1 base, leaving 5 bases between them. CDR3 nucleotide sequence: TGCGCCAGCAGCTTGGCAGGGTCCTACGAGCAGTACTTC. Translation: CASSLAGSYEQYF.

In DNA form, the CDR3 reads TGTGCCAGCAGCGTGGACTCAGTCACAGATACGCAGTATTTT. It is translated as CASSVDSVTDTQYF. The gene calls are TRBV9 and TRBJ2-3, with D perhaps TRBD2 (5 bases). The germline V gene encodes CDR1 SGDLS and CDR2 YYNGEE. V was cut by 2 bases and J by 2 bases, with 9 bases left in between. The CDR3 is made up of 14 amino acids.

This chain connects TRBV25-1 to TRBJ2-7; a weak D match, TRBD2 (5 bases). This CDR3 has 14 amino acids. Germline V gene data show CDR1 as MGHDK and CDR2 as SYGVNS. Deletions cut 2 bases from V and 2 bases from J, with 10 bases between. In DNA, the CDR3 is TGTGCCAGCAGTGAACTGGGAGTGCCCTACGAGCAGTACTTC. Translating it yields CASSELGVPYEQYF.

For the CDR3, the DNA is TGTGCCAGCAGCGAGGGGGACAGCGCGGGGAAACTGTTTTTT. Encoded protein: CASSEGDSAGKLFF. This chain links TRBV9 with TRBJ1-4; 7 bases map to TRBD1. Germline CDR1 reads SGDLS; CDR2 reads YYNGEE. The CDR3 covers 14 residues. V trimming: 3 bases; J trimming: 11 bases; junction bases outside the gene matches: 10. The variable domain in full, completed from reference TRBV9 and TRBJ1-4, reads DSGVTQTPKHLITATGQRVTLRCSPRSGDLSVYWYQQSLDQGLQFLIQYYNGEERAKGNILERFSAQQFPDLHSELNLSSLELGDSALYFCASSEGDSAGKLFFGSGTQLSVL.

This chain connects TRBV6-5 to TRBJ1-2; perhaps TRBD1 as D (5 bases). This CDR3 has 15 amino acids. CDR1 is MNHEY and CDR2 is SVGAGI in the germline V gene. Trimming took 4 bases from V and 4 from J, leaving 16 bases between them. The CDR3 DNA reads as TGTGCCAGCAGTTTTGACAGAACCGTGATCTATGGCTACACCTTC. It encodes CASSFDRTVIYGYTF.

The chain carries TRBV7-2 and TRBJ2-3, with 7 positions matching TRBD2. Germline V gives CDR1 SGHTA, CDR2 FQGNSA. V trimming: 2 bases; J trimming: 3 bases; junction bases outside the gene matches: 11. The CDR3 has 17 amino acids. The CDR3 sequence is CASSLLGSGRGTDTQYF. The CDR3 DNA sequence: TGTGCCAGCAGCTTATTAGGGTCTGGGCGGGGGACAGATACGCAGTATTTT.